The rows below give T cell receptor beta chains drawn from one sample of a study of CD4 T cells in relation to SARS-CoV-2 and coronaviruses. No antigen has been assigned to these receptors. Some clones are missing from TCRdb's copy, which holds only in-frame ones; the method was immunoSEQ multiplex PCR. The sample records over 15,000 clones, roughly 80% being singletons. Sequenced sample: CD4+ T cells from PBMCs, cultured in vitro. These receptors all come from a human donor in good health. CDR3s leave out the opening cysteine and the closing phenylalanine or tryptophan. Fields, in order: J gene, V gene, CDR3 protein.

J: TRBJ2-7
V: TRBV29-1
CDR3: SVDTASYEQY

J: TRBJ2-6
V: TRBV19
CDR3: ASSPLQSSGANVLT

J: TRBJ1-2
V: TRBV29-1
CDR3: SVETQGTVGYT

J: TRBJ2-1
V: TRBV11-3
CDR3: ASSLNGQGNEQF

J: TRBJ1-1
V: TRBV12-3/TRBV12-4
CDR3: ASRWTGYTEAF

J: TRBJ2-1
V: TRBV11-2
CDR3: ASSLNNEQF

J: TRBJ2-2
V: TRBV5-1
CDR3: ASSLDWGRGELF

J: TRBJ2-7
V: TRBV5-1
CDR3: ASSLGGTYEQY

J: TRBJ1-1
V: TRBV6-1
CDR3: ASIRGQGLEAF

J: TRBJ2-7
V: TRBV28
CDR3: ASSLWDRGYEQY

J: TRBJ2-7
V: TRBV3-1/TRBV3-2
CDR3: ASSQEWTSTYEQY

J: TRBJ2-2
V: TRBV24-1
CDR3: ATSDPYRGETGELF

J: TRBJ2-5
V: TRBV7-6
CDR3: ASSLVLAAPGTQY

J: TRBJ2-2
V: TRBV9
CDR3: ASSARHTGELF

J: TRBJ2-7
V: TRBV5-6
CDR3: ASSLLQGVPYEQY

J: TRBJ2-1
V: TRBV10-3
CDR3: AITGLLASKIDEQF

J: TRBJ2-1
V: TRBV19
CDR3: ASSLGFGRSYNEQF

J: TRBJ2-6
V: TRBV7-9
CDR3: ASSLAAFGSGANVLT

J: TRBJ2-3
V: TRBV30
CDR3: AWSATRSTSGRGDTQY

J: TRBJ1-3
V: TRBV27
CDR3: ASSLGAGNTIY

J: TRBJ2-7
V: TRBV5-1
CDR3: ASSLGAGYEQY

J: TRBJ2-2
V: TRBV19
CDR3: ASTIRGTGELF

J: TRBJ2-5
V: TRBV2
CDR3: ASGETQY

J: TRBJ2-3
V: TRBV7-2
CDR3: ASSLPTSGTDTQY

J: TRBJ2-7
V: TRBV12-3/TRBV12-4
CDR3: ASRIDGRGEQY

J: TRBJ2-5
V: TRBV27
CDR3: ASSLGETQY

J: TRBJ2-1
V: TRBV5-1
CDR3: ASSSGGTSGNPSYNEQF

J: TRBJ2-4
V: TRBV30
CDR3: AWTKTRGFGPLAKNIQY

J: TRBJ2-3
V: TRBV29-1
CDR3: SVGGRGGWDTQY